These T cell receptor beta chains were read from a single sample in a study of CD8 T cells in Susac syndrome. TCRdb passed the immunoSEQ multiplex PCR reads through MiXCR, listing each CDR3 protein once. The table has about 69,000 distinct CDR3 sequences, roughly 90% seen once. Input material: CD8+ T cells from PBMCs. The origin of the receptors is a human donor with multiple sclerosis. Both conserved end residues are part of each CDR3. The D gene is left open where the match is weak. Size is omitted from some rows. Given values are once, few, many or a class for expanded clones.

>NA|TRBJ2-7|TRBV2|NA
TGTGCCAGCCGGCCGGTAGAGGACGAGCAGTACTTC
CASRPVEDEQYF
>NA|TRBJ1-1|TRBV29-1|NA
TGCAGCGTTCTAGGACAGAGTGAAGCTTTCTTT
CSVLGQSEAFF
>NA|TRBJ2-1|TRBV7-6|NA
TGTGCCAGCAGCTTAGGGGGACATCCCTCCTACAATGAGCAGTTCTTC
CASSLGGHPSYNEQFF
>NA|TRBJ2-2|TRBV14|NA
TGTGCCAGCAGCCAAGTAAGAGGCCCGGAGCTGTTTTTT
CASSQVRGPELFF
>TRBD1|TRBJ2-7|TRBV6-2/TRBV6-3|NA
TGTGCCACAGACAGGGGAGGCGAGCAGTACTTC
CATDRGGEQYF
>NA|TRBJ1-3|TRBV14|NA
TGTGCCAGCAGCCCTACGGTAAACACCATATATTTT
CASSPTVNTIYF
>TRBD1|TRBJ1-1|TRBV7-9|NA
TGTGCCAGCAGCTTAGGACAGGGGTTGGAAGCTTTCTTT
CASSLGQGLEAFF
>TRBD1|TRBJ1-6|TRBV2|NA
TGTGCCAGCGGGACAGGGTTAAATTCACCCCTCCACTTT
CASGTGLNSPLHF
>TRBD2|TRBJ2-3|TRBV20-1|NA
TGCAGTGCCGATATGGGCGGGGGAGATACGCAGTATTTT
CSADMGGGDTQYF
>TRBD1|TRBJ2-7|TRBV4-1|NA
TGCGCCAGCAGCCAAGTGCAGACAGGGTACACCTACGAGCAGTACTTC
CASSQVQTGYTYEQYF
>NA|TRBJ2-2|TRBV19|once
TGTGCCAGTAGAAACAGGGCCAGGGACACCGGGGAGCTGTTTTTT
CASRNRARDTGELFF
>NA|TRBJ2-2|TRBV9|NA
TGTGCCAGCAGGGCCTCAGTGGGAGAGGTGGCCTACGTGGGAACCGGGGAGCTGTTTTTT
CASRASVGEVAYVGTGELFF
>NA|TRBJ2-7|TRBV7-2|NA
TGTGCCAGCAGCATGGACAGTTACTCCTACGAGCAGTACTTC
CASSMDSYSYEQYF
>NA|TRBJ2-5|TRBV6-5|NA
TGTGCCAGCAGCCGCAACCAAATCGAGACCCAGTACTTC
CASSRNQIETQYF
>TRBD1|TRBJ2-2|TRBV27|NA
TGTGCCAGCAGTGGCAGGGGGCCGAACACCGGGGAGCTGTTTTTT
CASSGRGPNTGELFF
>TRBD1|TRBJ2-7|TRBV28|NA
TGTGCCAGCAGGTTTATAAGGACAGGGGAAGAGCAGTACTTC
CASRFIRTGEEQYF
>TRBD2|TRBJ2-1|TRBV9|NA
TGTGCCAGCAGCGGGAGGGCACTTAGGACTAGCGGGAGACACAATGAGCAGTTCTTC
CASSGRALRTSGRHNEQFF
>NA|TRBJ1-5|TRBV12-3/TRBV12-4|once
TGTGCCAGCAGTTGGGCCAATCAGCCCCAGCATTTT
CASSWANQPQHF
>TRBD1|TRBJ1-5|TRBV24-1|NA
TGTGCCACCAGTGCCAGTACAGGGGGGCAGGATCAGCCCCAGCATTTT
CATSASTGGQDQPQHF
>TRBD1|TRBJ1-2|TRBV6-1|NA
TGTGCCAGCAGTGACTTCCCCGGGACAGGGGGAGAAGCTAACTATGGCTACACCTTC
CASSDFPGTGGEANYGYTF
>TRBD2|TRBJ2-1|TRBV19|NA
TGTGCCGCGGGTAGCGGGAGGGCCTGGGAGCAGTTCTTC
CAAGSGRAWEQFF
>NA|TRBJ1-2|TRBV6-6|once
TGTGCCAGCAGAGACCTATCCGGGAGATATGGCTACACCTTC
CASRDLSGRYGYTF
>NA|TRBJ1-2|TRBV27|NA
TGTGCCAGCAGTTTGGCAGGGGAACTTAACTATGGCTACACCTTC
CASSLAGELNYGYTF
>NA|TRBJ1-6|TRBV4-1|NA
TGCGCCAGCAGCGATCGAGTAGGGGAAGGTTCACCCCTCCACTTT
CASSDRVGEGSPLHF
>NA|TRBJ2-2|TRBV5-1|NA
TGCGCCAGCAGCTTGGTTTCAAGGGATTCTAACACCGGGGAGCTGTTTTTT
CASSLVSRDSNTGELFF
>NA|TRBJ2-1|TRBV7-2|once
TGTGCCAGCAGCTTAGGAGGGGATCCTGAGCAGTTCTTC
CASSLGGDPEQFF
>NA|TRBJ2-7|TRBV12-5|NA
TGTGCTAGTGGTTTGTCAGGGATTTCCTACGAGCAGTACTTC
CASGLSGISYEQYF
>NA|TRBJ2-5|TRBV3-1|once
TGTGCCAGCAGCCAAGAGATAGGAGAGACCCAGTACTTC
CASSQEIGETQYF
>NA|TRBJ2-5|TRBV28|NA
TGTGCCAGCAGTCCCTCCCGACAGGAGAAAGAGACCCAGTACTTC
CASSPSRQEKETQYF
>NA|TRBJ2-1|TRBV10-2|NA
TGCGCCAGCAGTGAGTCGATAAAGGCGGTACGGTCCTACAATGAGCAGTTCTTC
CASSESIKAVRSYNEQFF
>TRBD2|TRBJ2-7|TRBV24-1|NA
TGTGCCACCAGTCAAACAGCGGGATCGGGCGAGCAGTACTTC
CATSQTAGSGEQYF
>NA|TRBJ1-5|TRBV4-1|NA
TGCGCCAGCAGCCAGGCCGGACACCCAAGCAATCAGCCCCAGCATTTT
CASSQAGHPSNQPQHF
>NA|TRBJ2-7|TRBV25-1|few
TGTGCCAGCATATCTGGATACGAGCAGTACTTC
CASISGYEQYF
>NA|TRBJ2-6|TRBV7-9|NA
TGTGCCAGCAGTTCACGAGGGGGAAGACTCTCTGGGGCCAACGTCCTGACTTTC
CASSSRGGRLSGANVLTF
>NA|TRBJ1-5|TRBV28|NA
TGTGCCAGCAGCGGTACAGGGATTAGTCAGCCCCAGCATTTT
CASSGTGISQPQHF
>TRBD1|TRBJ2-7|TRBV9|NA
TGTGCCAGCAGCGGGACAGGGGCGAGAGAGCAGTACTTC
CASSGTGAREQYF
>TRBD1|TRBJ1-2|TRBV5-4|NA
TGTGCCAGCACCCCAGGGGGGGCGGGCTATGGCTACACCTTC
CASTPGGAGYGYTF
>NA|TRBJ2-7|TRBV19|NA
TGTGCCAGTAGTTCCGCCGGAGTTGCCTACGAGCAGTACTTC
CASSSAGVAYEQYF
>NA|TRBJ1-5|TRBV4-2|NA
TGTGCCAGCAGCCCCGAGTGGACAAGCAATCAGCCCCAGCATTTT
CASSPEWTSNQPQHF
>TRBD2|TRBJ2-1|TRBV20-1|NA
TGCAGTGCCCGGACCAGCGGGAGGAACTATGAGCAGTTCTTC
CSARTSGRNYEQFF
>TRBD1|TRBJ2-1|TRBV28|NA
TGTGCCACTTGGGACAGCTCCTACAATGAGCAGTTCTTC
CATWDSSYNEQFF
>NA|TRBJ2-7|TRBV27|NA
TGTGCCAGCAGTTTGGTACCTTCCCGGGACGGATCACACGAGCAGTACTTC
CASSLVPSRDGSHEQYF
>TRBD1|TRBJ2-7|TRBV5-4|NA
TGTGCCAGCAGCTTGGTGGGGACAGGGACGGGCGAGCAGTACTTC
CASSLVGTGTGEQYF
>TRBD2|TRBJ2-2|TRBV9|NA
TGTGCCAGCAGCGTTGGGACTAGCGGGCTTACCGGGGAGCTGTTTTTT
CASSVGTSGLTGELFF
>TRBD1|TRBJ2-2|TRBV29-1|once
TGCAGCGTTTCCGGGACAGGGAGAACCGGGGAGCTGTTTTTT
CSVSGTGRTGELFF
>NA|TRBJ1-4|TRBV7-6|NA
TGTGCCAGCAGCCACCCTCTGGGGCGGGGTGAAAAACTGTTTTTT
CASSHPLGRGEKLFF
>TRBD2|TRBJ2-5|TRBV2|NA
TGTGCCAGCAGTCAAACTAGCGGGAGGGAGACCCAGTACTTC
CASSQTSGRETQYF
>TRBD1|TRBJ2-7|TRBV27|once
TGTGCCAGCAGTGAATTCAGACAGGGAACCTACGAGCAGTACTTC
CASSEFRQGTYEQYF
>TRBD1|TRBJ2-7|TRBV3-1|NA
TGTGCCAGCAGCACCCGACAGGGCTTCTCCTACGAGCAGTACTTC
CASSTRQGFSYEQYF
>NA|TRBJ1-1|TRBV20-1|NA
TGCAGTGCTAGTTTCGGGAGAAGGGGCACTGAAGCTTTCTTT
CSASFGRRGTEAFF
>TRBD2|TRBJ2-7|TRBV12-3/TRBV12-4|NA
TGTGCCAGCAGTTCTACGGCCTCCTCGGCCGGACTAGCGGTTTTCTACGAGCAGTACTTC
CASSSTASSAGLAVFYEQYF